The 12 T cell receptor beta chains reported below all come from one sample, sequenced in a study of control samples from healthy donors and cancer patients. Some clones are missing from TCRdb's copy, which holds only in-frame ones; the method was immunoSEQ multiplex PCR. Of approximately 150,000 clones listed, 90% to 95% were seen once; the top ten hold about an eighth. Sequenced input: blood. The receptors shown here come from a man aged 40-50 years in good health.

This clone occurred once. V and J are TRBV5-1 and TRBJ1-1; TRBD1 might be the D (6 bases). Between the trimmed V and J ends, which lost 0 bases and 0 bases, there was a span of 15 bases. There are 17 residues in the CDR3. CDR1 is SGHRS and CDR2 is YFSETQ in the germline V gene. This chain's CDR3 is CASSLAGGREMNTEAFF. CDR3 in DNA: TGCGCCAGCAGCTTGGCCGGGGGGCGTGAAATGAACACTGAAGCTTTCTTT.

The genes are TRBV27 and TRBJ2-7; D unresolved. The germline gives CDR1 MNHEY, CDR2 SMNVEV (reference sequence). The CDR3 totals 13 residues. Trimming took off 7 bases at V and 1 base at J, with 11 bases between the two ends. CDR3 protein: CASTTEFSYEQYF. The DNA for the CDR3 is TGTGCCAGCACCACAGAGTTTTCCTACGAGCAGTACTTC.

V and J are TRBV9 and TRBJ2-3; TRBD2 matches 14 bases. J was trimmed by 4 bases and V by 4 bases; bases with no gene match: 11. The germline gives CDR1 SGDLS, CDR2 YYNGEE. The CDR3 loop spans 18 amino acids. The CDR3 DNA is TGTGCCAGCAGCCCCGGACTAGCGGGGGGAGTTCTCCCAGATACGCAGTATTTT. This gives the protein CASSPGLAGGVLPDTQYF. Complete variable domain (other parts from reference TRBV9 and TRBJ2-3): DSGVTQTPKHLITATGQRVTLRCSPRSGDLSVYWYQQSLDQGLQFLIQYYNGEERAKGNILERFSAQQFPDLHSELNLSSLELGDSALYFCASSPGLAGGVLPDTQYFGPGTRLTVL.

The chain couples TRBV5-6 to TRBJ2-4; D unclear. Germline V CDR1 and CDR2: SGHDT, YYEEEE. V was trimmed by 3 bases and J by 4 bases, leaving 14 bases between them. This CDR3 has 15 residues. CDR3 protein: CASSSAHTSKNIQYF. CDR3 in DNA: TGTGCCAGCAGCTCAGCCCACACTTCTAAAAACATTCAGTACTTC. Together with reference TRBV5-6 and TRBJ2-4, the CDR3 gives the full variable domain: DAGVTQSPTHLIKTRGQQVTLRCSPKSGHDTVSWYQQALGQGPQFIFQYYEEEERQRGNFPDRFSGHQFPNYSSELNVNALLLGDSALYLCASSSAHTSKNIQYFGAGTRLSVL.

This sequence joins TRBV6-2 or TRBV6-3 and TRBJ1-1; TRBD1 might be the D (6 bases). The CDR3 has 14 residues. V lost 2 bases, J lost 5 bases, and 12 bases lay in between. Germline loops: CDR1 MNHEY, CDR2 SVGEGT. DNA of the CDR3: TGTGCCAGCAGTTACGGAGGGGGTAGGACTGAAGCTTTCTTT. Amino acids: CASSYGGGRTEAFF.

The J gene is TRBJ2-6, the V gene TRBV27; D might be TRBD2 (5 bases). CDR1 and CDR2 from the germline V gene are MNHEY and SMNVEV (reference sequence). The CDR3 extends over 18 amino acids. The V gene lost 2 bases and the J gene lost 0 bases, with 14 bases spanning the gap. The chain's CDR3 is CASSLRGMGYSGANVLTF. The CDR3 DNA reads TGTGCCAGCAGTTTACGGGGAATGGGTTACTCTGGGGCCAACGTCCTGACTTTC.

The rearrangement uses TRBV6-5 and TRBJ1-2; D is undetermined. Germline assignment: CDR1 MNHEY and CDR2 SVGAGI. The CDR3 runs 14 residues. The V end lost 7 bases, the J end lost 1 base, and 13 bases lay between the germline ends. The CDR3 DNA reads TGTGCCAGCACCTGGTCAGACGTTAACTATGGCTACACCTTC. Translation: CASTWSDVNYGYTF.

The gene calls are TRBV16 and TRBJ1-5; D call uncertain. Trimming took off 0 bases at V and 2 bases at J, with 8 bases between the two ends. The CDR3 runs 15 residues. Per the germline V gene, CDR1 is KGHSY and CDR2 is FQNENV. CDR3 sequence reads: CASSQSFRGNQPQHF. In DNA form, the CDR3 reads TGTGCCAGCAGCCAATCGTTCCGTGGCAATCAGCCCCAGCATTTT.

The genes are TRBV12-5 and TRBJ2-3; unclear D gene. V was trimmed by 5 bases and J by 6 bases, leaving 12 bases between them. CDR3 length: 13 amino acids. Germline V lookup: CDR1 LGHNT, CDR2 FRNRAP. CDR3 residues: CASGLSVWDTQYF. CDR3 nucleotides: TGTGCTAGTGGTCTGAGCGTATGGGATACGCAGTATTTT.

This clone was seen only once. The rearrangement links TRBV7-2 to TRBJ2-2; 7 bases fit TRBD1. With 9 bases clipped from V and 6 bases from J, the junction kept 10 bases outside the gene matches. The germline CDR1 and CDR2 sequences are SGHTA and FQGNSA. The CDR3 has 14 amino acids. The chain's CDR3 is CASLRTGGPGELFF. Written as DNA, the CDR3 is TGTGCCAGTCTTAGGACAGGCGGGCCCGGGGAGCTGTTTTTT.

This chain uses TRBV28 with TRBJ1-1; D is uncertain. V shed 11 bases and J shed 2 bases, with 9 bases lying between them. Germline CDR1 and CDR2: MDHEN and SYDVKM. This CDR3 comprises 11 residues. The DNA of the CDR3 is TGTGCCGCACGAGAAAACACTGAAGCTTTCTTT. Translation gives CAARENTEAFF.

The rearrangement links TRBV7-2 to TRBJ2-3; D is uncertain. The germline V and J ends were trimmed by 4 bases and 4 bases, with 6 bases remaining between them. This CDR3 region has 12 residues. Germline lookup yields CDR1 SGHTA and CDR2 FQGNSA. CDR3 coding DNA: TGTGCCAGCAGCTACCACGCAGATACGCAGTATTTT. Translated: CASSYHADTQYF.